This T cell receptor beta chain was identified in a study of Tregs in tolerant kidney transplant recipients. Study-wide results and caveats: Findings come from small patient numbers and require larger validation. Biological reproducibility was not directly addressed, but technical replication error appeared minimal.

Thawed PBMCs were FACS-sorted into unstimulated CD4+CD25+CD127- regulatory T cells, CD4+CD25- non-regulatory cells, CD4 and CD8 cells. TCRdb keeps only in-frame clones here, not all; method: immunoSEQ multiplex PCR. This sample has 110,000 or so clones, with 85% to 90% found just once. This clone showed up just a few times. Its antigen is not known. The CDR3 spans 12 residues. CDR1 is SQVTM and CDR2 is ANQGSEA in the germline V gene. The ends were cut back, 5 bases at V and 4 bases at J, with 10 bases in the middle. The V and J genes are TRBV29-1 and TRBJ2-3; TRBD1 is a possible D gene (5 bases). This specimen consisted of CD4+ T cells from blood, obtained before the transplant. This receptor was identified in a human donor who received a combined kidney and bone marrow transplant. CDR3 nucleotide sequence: TGCAGCGTTACCTTAGGGGCAGATACGCAGTATTTT. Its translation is CSVTLGADTQYF.